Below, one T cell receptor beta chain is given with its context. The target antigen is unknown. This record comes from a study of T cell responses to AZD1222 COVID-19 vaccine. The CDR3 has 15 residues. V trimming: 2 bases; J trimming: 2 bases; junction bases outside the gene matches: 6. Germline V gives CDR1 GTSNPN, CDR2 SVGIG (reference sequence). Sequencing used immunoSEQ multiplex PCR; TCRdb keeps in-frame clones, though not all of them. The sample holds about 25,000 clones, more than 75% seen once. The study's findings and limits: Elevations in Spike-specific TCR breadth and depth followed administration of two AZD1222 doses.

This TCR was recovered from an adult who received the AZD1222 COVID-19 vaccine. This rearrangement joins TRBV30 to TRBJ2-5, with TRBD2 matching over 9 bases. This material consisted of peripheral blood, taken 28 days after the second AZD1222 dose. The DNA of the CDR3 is TGTGCCTGGAGTCGGCTAGCGGGGTCACAAGAGACCCAGTACTTC. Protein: CAWSRLAGSQETQYF.